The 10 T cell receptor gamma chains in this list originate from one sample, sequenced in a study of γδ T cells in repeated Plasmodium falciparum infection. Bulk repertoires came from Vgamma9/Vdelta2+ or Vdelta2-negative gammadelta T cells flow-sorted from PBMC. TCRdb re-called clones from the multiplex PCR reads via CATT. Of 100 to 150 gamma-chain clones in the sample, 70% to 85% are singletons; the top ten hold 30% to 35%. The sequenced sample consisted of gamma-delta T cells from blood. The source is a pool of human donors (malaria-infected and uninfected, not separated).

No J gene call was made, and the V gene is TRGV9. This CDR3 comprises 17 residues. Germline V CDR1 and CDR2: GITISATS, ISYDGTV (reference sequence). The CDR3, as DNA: TGTGCCTGTTACGTCGACAGGGGGATAAGGTTGACAGCACAACTCTTCTTT. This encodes CACYVDRGIRLTAQLFF.

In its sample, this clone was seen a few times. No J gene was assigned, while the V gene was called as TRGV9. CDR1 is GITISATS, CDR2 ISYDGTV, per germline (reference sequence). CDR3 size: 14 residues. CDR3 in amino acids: CACDTITGTAQLFF. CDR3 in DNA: TGTGCCTGTGACACCATTACTGGGACAGCACAACTCTTCTTT.

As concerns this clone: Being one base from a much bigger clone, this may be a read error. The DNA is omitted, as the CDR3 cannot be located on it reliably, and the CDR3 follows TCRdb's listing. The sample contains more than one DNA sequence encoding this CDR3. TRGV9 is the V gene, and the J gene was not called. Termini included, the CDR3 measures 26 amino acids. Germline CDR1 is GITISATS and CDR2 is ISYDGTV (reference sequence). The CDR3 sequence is CACDTLLGDTLGDTRQMFFGTGIKLF.

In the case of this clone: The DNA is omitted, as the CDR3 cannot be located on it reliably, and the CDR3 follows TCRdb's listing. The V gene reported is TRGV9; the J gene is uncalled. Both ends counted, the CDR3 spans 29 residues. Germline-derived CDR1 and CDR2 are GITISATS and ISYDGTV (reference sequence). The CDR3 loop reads CACDDVQSEDTNSSWDTRQMFFGTGIKLF.

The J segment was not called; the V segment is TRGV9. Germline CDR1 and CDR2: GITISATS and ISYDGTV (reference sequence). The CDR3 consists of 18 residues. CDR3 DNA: TGTGCCTGTGACACCGTAGGAACTGGGGGACCTTTGACAGCACAACTCTTCTTT. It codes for CACDTVGTGGPLTAQLFF.

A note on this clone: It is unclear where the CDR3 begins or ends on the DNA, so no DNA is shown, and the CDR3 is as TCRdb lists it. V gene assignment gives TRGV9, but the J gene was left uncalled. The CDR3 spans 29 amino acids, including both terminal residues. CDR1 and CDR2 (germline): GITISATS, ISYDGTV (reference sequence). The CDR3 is CACDDVQSEDTNSSWDTRQMFFGTGSKLF.

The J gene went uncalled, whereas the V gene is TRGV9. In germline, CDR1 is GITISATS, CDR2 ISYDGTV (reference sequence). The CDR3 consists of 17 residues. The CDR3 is CACDHLLGDILTAQLFF. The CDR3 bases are TGTGCCTGTGACCACCTACTGGGGGATATATTGACAGCACAACTCTTCTTT.

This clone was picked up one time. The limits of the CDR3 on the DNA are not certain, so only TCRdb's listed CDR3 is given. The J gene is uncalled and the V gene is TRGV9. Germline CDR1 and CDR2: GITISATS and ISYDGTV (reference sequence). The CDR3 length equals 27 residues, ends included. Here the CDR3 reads CACDRLGDTVISWDTRQMFFGTGIKLF.

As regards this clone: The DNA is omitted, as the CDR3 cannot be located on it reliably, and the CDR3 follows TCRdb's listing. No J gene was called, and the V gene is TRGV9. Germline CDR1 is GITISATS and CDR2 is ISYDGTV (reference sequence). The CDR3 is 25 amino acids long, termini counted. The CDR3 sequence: CACDRTGGSLWDTRQMFFGTGIKLF.

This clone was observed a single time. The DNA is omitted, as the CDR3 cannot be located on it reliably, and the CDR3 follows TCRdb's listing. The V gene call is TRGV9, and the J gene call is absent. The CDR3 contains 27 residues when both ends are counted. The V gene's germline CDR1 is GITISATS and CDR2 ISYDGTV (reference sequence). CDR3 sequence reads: CASWPSYVSGRSWDTRQMFFGNGIKLF.